This passage covers 12 T cell receptor beta chains from one sample sequenced in a study of monozygotic twins with inflammatory bowel disease. TCRdb derives one entry per CDR3 protein from the 5' RACE reads, leaving out DNA. Its listing shows some 150,000 distinct CDR3 sequences. The sample consisted of blood. These receptors were taken from a human donor with ulcerative colitis or Crohn's disease, or a healthy co-twin of an affected twin (not recorded which).

This chain joins TRBV19 and TRBJ2-3; TCRdb proposes TRBD1, but this gene call is untestable without DNA. CDR1 and CDR2 (germline): LNHDA, SQIVND (reference sequence). The CDR3 is 13 residues long. The CDR3 loop is CASRDRGTDTQYF.

The rearrangement joins TRBV6-5 to TRBJ2-7; TCRdb's D call, TRBD1, is unchecked because there is no DNA. The CDR3 extends over 15 amino acids. The germline gives CDR1 MNHEY, CDR2 SVGAGI. The CDR3 here is CASSYSLTGAYEQYF.

The CDR3 loop reads CAWSVSVLDEQFF. The V gene is TRBV30, the J gene TRBJ2-1. In germline, CDR1 is GTSNPN, CDR2 SVGIG (reference sequence). The CDR3 totals 13 residues. Full variable domain (rest looked up from reference TRBV30 and TRBJ2-1): SQTIHQWPATLVQPVGSPLSLECTVEGTSNPNLYWYRQAAGRGLQLLFYSVGIGQISSEVPQNLSASRPQDRQFILSSKKLLLSDSGFYLCAWSVSVLDEQFFGPGTRLTVL.

The J gene is TRBJ2-7, the V gene TRBV20-1; TCRdb designates TRBD1, a call that cannot be tested without DNA. CDR3 length: 11 amino acids. Germline-derived CDR1 and CDR2 are DFQATT and SNEGSKA (reference sequence). CDR3 protein: CSARDGREQYF.

The chain recombines TRBV9 with TRBJ2-3. The germline CDR1 and CDR2 sequences are SGDLS and YYNGEE. This CDR3 spans 13 amino acids. CDR3 in amino acids: CASSATRSDTQYF. The whole variable domain, remainder taken from reference TRBV9 and TRBJ2-3, is DSGVTQTPKHLITATGQRVTLRCSPRSGDLSVYWYQQSLDQGLQFLIQYYNGEERAKGNILERFSAQQFPDLHSELNLSSLELGDSALYFCASSATRSDTQYFGPGTRLTVL.

The chain is built from TRBV15 and TRBJ2-1. Germline-derived CDR1 and CDR2 are LNHNV and YYDKDF (reference sequence). The CDR3 runs 12 residues. CDR3 loop: CATSFRHQEQFF.

The chain is built from TRBV4-3 and TRBJ2-5; TCRdb picks TRBD1, but there is no DNA to check that call. The length of the CDR3 is 14 residues. Germline V gives CDR1 LGHNA, CDR2 YSLEER. CDR3 loop: CASSQGGTQETQYF.

CDR3 in amino acids: CASSLAQMTSGEETQYF. The V and J genes are TRBV11-2 and TRBJ2-5; with no DNA, the TCRdb D assignment of TRBD2 cannot be verified. This CDR3 spans 17 amino acids. The germline V gene encodes CDR1 SGHAT and CDR2 FQNNGV.

The rearrangement links TRBV29-1 to TRBJ2-1; TCRdb returns TRBD1, unconfirmable since there is no DNA. CDR1 and CDR2 (germline): SQVTM, ANQGSEA. CDR3 length: 15 amino acids. CDR3 sequence: CSVEARDRHTMRQFF.

The chain recombines TRBV30 with TRBJ2-2; the TCRdb call, TRBD2, lacks DNA for checking. Per germline, CDR1 GTSNPN and CDR2 SVGIG (reference sequence). The length of the CDR3 is 14 residues. The CDR3 spells CAWNEGSTTGELFF.

The chain couples TRBV11-3 to TRBJ2-1; TCRdb outputs TRBD2, but without DNA this stays unchecked. Germline V gene lookup returns CDR1 SGHNT and CDR2 YENEEA. CDR3 length: 16 residues. This CDR3 reads CASSLVAGGSYNEQFF.

The CDR3 spells CASSSGTGGSAEQYF. J is TRBJ2-7 and V is TRBV5-1; TCRdb calls TRBD1, which cannot be checked without DNA. Germline V lookup: CDR1 SGHRS, CDR2 YFSETQ. The CDR3 runs to 15 residues. The full variable domain, its missing parts supplied by reference TRBV5-1 and TRBJ2-7, is KAGVTQTPRYLIKTRGQQVTLSCSPISGHRSVSWYQQTPGQGLQFLFEYFSETQRNKGNFPGRFSGRQFSNSRSEMNVSTLELGDSALYLCASSSGTGGSAEQYFGPGTRLTVT.